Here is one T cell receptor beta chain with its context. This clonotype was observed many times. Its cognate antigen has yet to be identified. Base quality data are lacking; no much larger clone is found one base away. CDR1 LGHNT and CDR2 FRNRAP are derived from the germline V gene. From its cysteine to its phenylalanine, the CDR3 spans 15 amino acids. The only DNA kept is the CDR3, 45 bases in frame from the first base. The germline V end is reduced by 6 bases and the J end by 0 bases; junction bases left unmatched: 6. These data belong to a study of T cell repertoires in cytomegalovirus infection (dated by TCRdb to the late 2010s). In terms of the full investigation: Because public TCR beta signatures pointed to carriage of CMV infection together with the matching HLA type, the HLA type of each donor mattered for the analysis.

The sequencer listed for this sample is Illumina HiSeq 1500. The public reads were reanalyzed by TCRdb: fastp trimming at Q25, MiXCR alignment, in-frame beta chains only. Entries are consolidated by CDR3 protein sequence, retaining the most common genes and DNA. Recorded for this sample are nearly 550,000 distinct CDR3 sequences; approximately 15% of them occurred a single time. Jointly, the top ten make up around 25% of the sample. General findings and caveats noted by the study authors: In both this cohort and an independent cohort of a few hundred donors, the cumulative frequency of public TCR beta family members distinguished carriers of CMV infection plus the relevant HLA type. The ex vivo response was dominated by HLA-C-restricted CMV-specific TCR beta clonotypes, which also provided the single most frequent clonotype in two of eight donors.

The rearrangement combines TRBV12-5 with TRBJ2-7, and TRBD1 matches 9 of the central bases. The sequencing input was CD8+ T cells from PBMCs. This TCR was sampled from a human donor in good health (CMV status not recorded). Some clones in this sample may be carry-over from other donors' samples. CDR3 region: CASGSTGGNSYEQYF. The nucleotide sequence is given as TGTGCTAGTGGCTCGACAGGGGGGAACTCCTACGAGCAGTACTTC.